The rows below give T cell receptor beta chains drawn from one sample of a study of cytomegalovirus exposure and HLA in healthy donors. Libraries were prepared by immunoSEQ multiplex PCR; TCRdb keeps only in-frame clonotypes and omits some of them. There are 150,000 to 200,000 clones in the sample; around 80% occur only once, and 0.9% to 1.2% lies in the top ten. The specimen sequenced was PBMCs. These receptors came from a middle-aged woman in good health and CMV-seronegative. CDR3s include the opening cysteine and the closing phenylalanine or tryptophan. A D gene is named only where the DNA matches it firmly. A row's size may be missing; if present it is once, few, many or a size class.

TRBV19	few	-	TRBJ1-3	TGTGCCAGTAGTCTCCAGGGGACAAACTCTGGAAACACCATATATTTT	CASSLQGTNSGNTIYF
TRBV5-4	-	-	TRBJ2-7	TGTGCCAGCAGCTTGGCCGGGAATTTGTTCGAGCAGTACTTC	CASSLAGNLFEQYF
TRBV9	-	-	TRBJ1-5	TGTGCCAGCAGCTCCGGGGAGGGGCCCCAGCATTTT	CASSSGEGPQHF
TRBV2	-	TRBD2	TRBJ2-7	TGTGCCAGCGATCTAGCGGAGAGCTCCTACGAGCAGTACTTC	CASDLAESSYEQYF
TRBV19	-	TRBD2	TRBJ2-1	TGTGCCAGTAGCGAGCGGGAGGGAAATGAGCAGTTCTTC	CASSEREGNEQFF
TRBV28	-	TRBD1	TRBJ2-1	TGTGCCAGCAGAATTGACAGGGATGAGCAGTTCTTC	CASRIDRDEQFF
TRBV5-1	-	-	TRBJ2-3	TGCGCCAGCAGCTCCCGAACAGGGGACTCGCACACAGATACGCAGTATTTT	CASSSRTGDSHTDTQYF
TRBV19	few	TRBD1	TRBJ2-3	TGTGCCAGTAGTGTCGCCGGGACAGGGTTCGCAGATACGCAGTATTTT	CASSVAGTGFADTQYF
TRBV19	-	-	TRBJ2-1	TGTGCCACTTTTTCGAGCTCCTACAATGAGCAGTTCTTC	CATFSSSYNEQFF
TRBV27	once	TRBD1	TRBJ1-3	TGTGCCAGCAGTCTAACAGGGGTGGGAAACACCATATATTTT	CASSLTGVGNTIYF
TRBV7-2	-	-	TRBJ1-1	TGTGCCAGCAGCCTAGTTGGGGAGGGAACTGAAGCTTTCTTT	CASSLVGEGTEAFF
TRBV6-1	-	TRBD1	TRBJ2-1	TGTGCCATTCTTACCGGGACAGGGGGCGGTGAGCAGTTCTTC	CAILTGTGGGEQFF
TRBV20-1	-	-	TRBJ1-5	TGCAGTGCCCATGACAGGCTTTCCCAGCATTTT	CSAHDRLSQHF
TRBV30	few	TRBD2	TRBJ2-1	TGTGCCTGGAGTACTAGCGGGGTAGGCAGTGAGCAGTTCTTC	CAWSTSGVGSEQFF
TRBV5-4	-	TRBD1	TRBJ1-5	TGTGCCAGCAGTTCGGGCCCGGGACAGGGGTCCCCTAGCAATCAGCCCCAGCATTTT	CASSSGPGQGSPSNQPQHF
TRBV2	-	TRBD1	TRBJ1-2	TGTGCCAGCAGTGTGACAGGGGGCTATGGCTACACCTTC	CASSVTGGYGYTF
TRBV28	-	TRBD1	TRBJ2-3	TGTGCCAGCAGTTTATCCAGACAGGGGGACACAGATACGCAGTATTTT	CASSLSRQGDTDTQYF
TRBV7-2	-	-	TRBJ1-5	TGTGCCAGCAGCTTAGGGAGTTTAGATCAGCCCCAGCATTTT	CASSLGSLDQPQHF
TRBV21-1	-	-	TRBJ2-7	TGTTCTGACAGTTACGAGCAGTACTTC	CSDSYEQYF
TRBV19	-	-	TRBJ1-3	TGTGCCACTTCCCCCTGGGCTTCTGGAAACACCATATATTTT	CATSPWASGNTIYF
TRBV5-1	-	TRBD1	TRBJ1-2	TGCGCCAGCAGCTTACAGGGGGCGTTTGACTATGGCTACACCTTC	CASSLQGAFDYGYTF
TRBV9	-	-	TRBJ2-3	TGTGCCAGCAGCGAGGGGCTCGGCACAGATACGCAGTATTTT	CASSEGLGTDTQYF
TRBV19	-	-	TRBJ2-6	TGTGCCAGTAATTCAAACTCTGGGGCCAACGTCCTGACTTTC	CASNSNSGANVLTF
TRBV30	-	TRBD1	TRBJ2-7	TGTGCCTGGAGTCCGGACAGGGTTTATGAGCAGTACTTC	CAWSPDRVYEQYF
TRBV28	-	-	TRBJ1-5	TGTGCCAGCAGTTCACAGGGTGGGGGCAATCAGCCCCAGCATTTT	CASSSQGGGNQPQHF
TRBV6-1	-	-	TRBJ2-3	TGTGCCATCTTGAGGGTGACTAGCACAGATACGCAGTATTTT	CAILRVTSTDTQYF